This T cell receptor (beta chain) was identified during a study of cytomegalovirus exposure and HLA in healthy donors. This clone was seen more than once but under ten times. In germline, CDR1 is MNHNY, CDR2 SVGAGI (reference sequence). V lost 5 bases, J lost 7 bases, and 8 bases lay in between. The CDR3 has 11 amino acids. The study ran its PCR with 60 Vbeta and 13 Jbeta primers. Clones were read by immunoSEQ multiplex PCR, and TCRdb kept only the in-frame ones, dropping some. This sample has roughly 120,000 clones, with about 73% found just once. This chain connects TRBV6-6 to TRBJ1-2; maybe TRBD1 (6 bases). The sequence came from a woman aged 45-59 years in good health and CMV-seropositive. The sequencing sample was made of PBMCs. DNA for the CDR3: TGTGCCAGCAGTACAGGGTCTGGCTACACCTTC. It is translated as CASSTGSGYTF.